The clone carrying this TCR beta chain has more than one count but fewer than ten. The antigen remains unidentified. Method: immunoSEQ multiplex PCR; TCRdb's copy keeps in-frame clones and lacks some. The sample shows 55,000 to 65,000 clones, 75% to 85% of them seen only once. The source of the sample is a study of a mutant IDH1 vaccine in newly diagnosed glioma. At the level of the study: Once 4-6 weeks had passed after radiotherapy alone, vaccination started, or it started with temozolomide cycles.

CDR3 length: 14 amino acids. Germline V lookup: CDR1 SNHLY, CDR2 FYNNEI. J was trimmed by 4 bases and V by 5 bases; bases with no gene match: 6. General study findings and limits: Altogether, around 93% of patients exhibited vaccine-induced immune responses.

Time point meaning: week 11, during vaccination. Each vaccine dose was 300 ug of mutant IDH1 20-mer peptide, with topical imiquimod. The rearrangement links TRBV2 to TRBJ1-1; 8 nucleotides agree with TRBD1. Sequencing used PBMCs, obtained from a glioma patient whose treatment included an IDH1 peptide vaccine. The source of this sequence is a man in his fifties or sixties with glioma. CDR3 DNA sequence: TGTGCCAGCAGTCCCTGGACAGGGCTCACTGAAGCTTTCTTT. It codes for CASSPWTGLTEAFF. Using reference TRBV2 and TRBJ1-1 for the parts outside the CDR3, the full variable domain is EPEVTQTPSHQVTQMGQEVILRCVPISNHLYFYWYRQILGQKVEFLVSFYNNEISEKSEIFDDQFSVERPDGSNFTLKIRSTKLEDSAMYFCASSPWTGLTEAFFGQGTRLTVV.